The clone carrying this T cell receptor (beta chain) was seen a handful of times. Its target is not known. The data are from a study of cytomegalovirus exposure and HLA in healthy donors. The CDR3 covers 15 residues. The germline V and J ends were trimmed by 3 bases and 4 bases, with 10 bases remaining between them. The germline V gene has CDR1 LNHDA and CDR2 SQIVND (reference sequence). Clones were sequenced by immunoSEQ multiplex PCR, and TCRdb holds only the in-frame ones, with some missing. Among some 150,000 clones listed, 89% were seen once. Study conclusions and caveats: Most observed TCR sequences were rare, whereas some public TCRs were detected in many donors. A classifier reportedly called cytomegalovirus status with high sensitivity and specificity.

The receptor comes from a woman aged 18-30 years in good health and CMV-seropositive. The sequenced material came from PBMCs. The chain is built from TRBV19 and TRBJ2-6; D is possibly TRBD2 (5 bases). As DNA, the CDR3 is TGTGCCAGTAGTATTAGGAGGTCCGGGGCCAACGTCCTGACTTTC. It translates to CASSIRRSGANVLTF.